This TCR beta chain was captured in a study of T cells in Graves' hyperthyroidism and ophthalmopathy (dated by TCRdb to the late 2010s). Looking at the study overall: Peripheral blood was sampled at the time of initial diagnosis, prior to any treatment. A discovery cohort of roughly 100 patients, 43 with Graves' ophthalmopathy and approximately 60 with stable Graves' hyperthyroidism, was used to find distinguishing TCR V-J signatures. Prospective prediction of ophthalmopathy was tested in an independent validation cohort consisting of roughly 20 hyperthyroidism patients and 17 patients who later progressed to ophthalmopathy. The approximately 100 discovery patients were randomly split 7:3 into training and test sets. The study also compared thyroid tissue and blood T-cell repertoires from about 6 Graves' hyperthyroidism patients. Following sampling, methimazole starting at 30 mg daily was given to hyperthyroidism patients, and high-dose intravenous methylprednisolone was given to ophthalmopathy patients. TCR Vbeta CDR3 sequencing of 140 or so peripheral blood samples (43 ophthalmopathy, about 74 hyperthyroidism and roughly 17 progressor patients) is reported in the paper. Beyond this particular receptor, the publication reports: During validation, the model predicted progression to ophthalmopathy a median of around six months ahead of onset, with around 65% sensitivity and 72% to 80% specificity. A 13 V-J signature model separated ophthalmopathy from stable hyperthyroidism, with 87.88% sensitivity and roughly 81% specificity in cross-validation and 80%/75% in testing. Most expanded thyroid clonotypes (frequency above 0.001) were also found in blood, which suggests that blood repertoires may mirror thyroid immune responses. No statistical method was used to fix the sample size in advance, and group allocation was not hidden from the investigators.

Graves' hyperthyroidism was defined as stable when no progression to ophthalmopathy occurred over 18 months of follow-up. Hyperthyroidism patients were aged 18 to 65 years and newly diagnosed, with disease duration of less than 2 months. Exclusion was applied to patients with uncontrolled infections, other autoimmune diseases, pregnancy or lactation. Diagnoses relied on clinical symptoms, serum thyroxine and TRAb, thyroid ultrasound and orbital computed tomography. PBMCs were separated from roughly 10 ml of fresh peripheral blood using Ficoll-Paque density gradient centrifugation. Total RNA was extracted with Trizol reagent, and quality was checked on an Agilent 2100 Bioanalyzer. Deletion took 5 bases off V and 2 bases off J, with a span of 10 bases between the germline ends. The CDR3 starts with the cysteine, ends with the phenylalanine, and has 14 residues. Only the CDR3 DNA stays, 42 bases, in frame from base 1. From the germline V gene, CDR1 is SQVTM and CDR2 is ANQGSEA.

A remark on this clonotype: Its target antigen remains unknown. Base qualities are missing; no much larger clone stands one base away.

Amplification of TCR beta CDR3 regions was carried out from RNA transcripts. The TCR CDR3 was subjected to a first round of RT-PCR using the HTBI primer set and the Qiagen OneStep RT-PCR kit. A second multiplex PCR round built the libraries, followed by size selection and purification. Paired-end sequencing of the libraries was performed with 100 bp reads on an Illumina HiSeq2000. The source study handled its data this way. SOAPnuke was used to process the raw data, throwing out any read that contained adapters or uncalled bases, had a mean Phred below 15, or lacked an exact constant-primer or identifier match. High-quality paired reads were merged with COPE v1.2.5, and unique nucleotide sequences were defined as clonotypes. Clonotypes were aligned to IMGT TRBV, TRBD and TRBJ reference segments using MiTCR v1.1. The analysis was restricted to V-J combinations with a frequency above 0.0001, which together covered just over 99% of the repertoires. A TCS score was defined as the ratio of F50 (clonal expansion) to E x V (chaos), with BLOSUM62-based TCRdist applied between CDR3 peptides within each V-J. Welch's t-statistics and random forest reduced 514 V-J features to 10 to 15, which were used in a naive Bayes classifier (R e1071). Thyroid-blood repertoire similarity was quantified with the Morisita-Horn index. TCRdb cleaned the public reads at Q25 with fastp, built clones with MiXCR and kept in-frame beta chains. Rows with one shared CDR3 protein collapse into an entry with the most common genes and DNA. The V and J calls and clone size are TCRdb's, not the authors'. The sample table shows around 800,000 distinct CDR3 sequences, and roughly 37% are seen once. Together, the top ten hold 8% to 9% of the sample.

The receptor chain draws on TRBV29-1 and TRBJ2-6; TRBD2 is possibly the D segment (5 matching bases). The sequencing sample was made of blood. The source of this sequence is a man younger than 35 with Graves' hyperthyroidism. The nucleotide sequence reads TGCAGCGTTCTAGACGGGGCTGGGGCCAACGTCCTGACTTTC. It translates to CSVLDGAGANVLTF.